This T cell receptor (beta chain) derives from a study of molecular identifiers for immune sequencing clone quantification. Whole-study context: Replicates involved a five-way split of RNA from 20,000 or 100,000 naive CD8 cells, with sequencing of four.

Study observations and caveats: Underestimation of highly expanded clone sizes could arise where identical TCR molecules share a barcode. Effector cells had over 99% of their molecules in clones above 20 RNA copies, while naive cells had under 1%.

As regards this clonotype: Its antigen remains unidentified.

CDR3 length equals 16 residues. CDR1 and CDR2 (germline): MNHNY, SVGAGI (reference sequence). The V gene lost 6 bases and the J gene lost 0 bases, with 18 bases spanning the gap. TCR libraries were built in bulk with a published protocol and specific TCR primers. TCRdb independently ran MiXCR on the PCR reads; one entry per CDR3 protein. The data contain a few hundred thousand distinct CDR3 sequences, roughly a quarter of them singletons. Sequencing was performed on naive CD8+ T cells from blood, with Jurkat cell RNA spiked in. As for subset: FACS-sorted CD8+CD4-CCR7+CD45RA+ naive T cells. The chain links TRBV6-6 to TRBJ2-7, with TRBD2 as a possible D gene (6 bases). This TCR was sampled from a human donor in good health. Some libraries in this study had Jurkat cell RNA spiked in. CDR3 in DNA: TGTGCCAGCAGCCCCTGGAGGGTTGGGTTCTCCTACGAGCAGTACTTC. Translated: CASSPWRVGFSYEQYF.